The present T cell receptor (beta chain) was sequenced within a study of T cell responses to AZD1222 COVID-19 vaccine. Study-wide points: Only six individuals given AZD1222 were seropositive at baseline. Donors were mostly white British, more females; clonal diversity possibly underestimated.

Some clones are missing from TCRdb's copy, which holds only in-frame ones; the method was immunoSEQ multiplex PCR. Of about 120,000 clones listed, approximately 87% are singletons. As for this clone: Its antigen is not known.

The CDR3 spans 15 residues. CDR1 and CDR2 (germline): SGHAT, FQDESV (reference sequence). V lost 6 bases and J 1 base, leaving 15 bases between the germline ends. This specimen was peripheral blood, taken on day 0 of AZD1222 vaccination. The chain employs TRBV11-1 and TRBJ1-1; D not certain. The clonotype comes from an adult in good health. CDR3 loop: CASSLWSGQNTEAFF. CDR3 coding DNA: TGTGCCAGCAGTCTCTGGTCTGGCCAGAACACTGAAGCTTTCTTT.